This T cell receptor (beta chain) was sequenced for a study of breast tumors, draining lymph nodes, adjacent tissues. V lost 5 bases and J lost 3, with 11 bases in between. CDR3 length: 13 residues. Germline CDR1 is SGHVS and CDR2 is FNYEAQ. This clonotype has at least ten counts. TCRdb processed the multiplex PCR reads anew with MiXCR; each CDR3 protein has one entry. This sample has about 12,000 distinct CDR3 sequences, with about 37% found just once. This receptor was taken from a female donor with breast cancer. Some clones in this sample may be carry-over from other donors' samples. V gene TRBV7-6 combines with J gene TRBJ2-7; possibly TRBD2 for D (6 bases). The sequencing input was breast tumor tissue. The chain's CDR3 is CASSRGVYYEQYF. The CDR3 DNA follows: TGTGCCAGCAGCCGCGGGGTCTACTACGAGCAGTACTTC.